The 15 T cell receptor beta chains below all came from one sample that was sequenced in a study of cytomegalovirus exposure and HLA in healthy donors. PCR amplification relied on 60 Vbeta primers (plus 13 Jbeta primers). Profiling relied on immunoSEQ multiplex PCR, and the TCRdb table lists in-frame clones only, not all of them. The data show 200,000 to 250,000 clones, roughly 79% seen once. Sequenced: PBMCs. The receptors come from a young man in good health and CMV-seronegative.

The chain employs TRBV27 and TRBJ1-1, with TRBD1 matching 7 bases. This CDR3 contains 14 residues. J gave up 7 bases and V 5 bases, and 10 bases lay outside the gene matches. The germline V gene encodes CDR1 MNHEY and CDR2 SMNVEV (reference sequence). The DNA for the CDR3 is TGTGCCAGCAGTCTGGACGGGACAGATCTTGAAGCTTTCTTT. Translated: CASSLDGTDLEAFF.

The chain uses TRBV5-6 and TRBJ2-1; TRBD2 matches at 10 bases. The CDR3 loop spans 15 amino acids. V was pared by 5 bases and J by 4 bases, with 6 bases of the junction left unmatched. Germline assignment: CDR1 SGHDT and CDR2 YYEEEE. This CDR3 reads CASRPSGRGYNEQFF. The CDR3 DNA reads TGTGCCAGCAGACCCAGCGGGAGGGGGTACAATGAGCAGTTCTTC. Filled out from reference TRBV5-6 and TRBJ2-1, the complete variable domain reads DAGVTQSPTHLIKTRGQQVTLRCSPKSGHDTVSWYQQALGQGPQFIFQYYEEEERQRGNFPDRFSGHQFPNYSSELNVNALLLGDSALYLCASRPSGRGYNEQFFGPGTRLTVL.

The CDR3 sequence: CASSPGETQYF. CDR3 sequence (DNA): TGTGCCAGCAGCCCCGGGGAGACCCAGTACTTC. The chain recombines TRBV25-1 with TRBJ2-5; no firm D call. Per the germline V gene, CDR1 is MGHDK and CDR2 is SYGVNS. This CDR3 is built from 11 residues. Trimming took 6 bases from V and 5 from J, leaving 7 bases between them.

The genes are TRBV27 and TRBJ2-3; 8 nucleotides line up with TRBD2. The CDR3 length is 14 residues. J lost 2 bases, V lost 6 bases, and 4 bases had no gene match. In germline, CDR1 is MNHEY, CDR2 SMNVEV (reference sequence). CDR3 sequence: CASRGTSNTDTQYF. CDR3 sequence (DNA): TGTGCCAGCAGGGGGACTAGTAACACAGATACGCAGTATTTT.

V and J are TRBV7-8 and TRBJ1-1, with 7 bases aligning to TRBD1. The CDR3 covers 13 residues. CDR1 and CDR2 from the germline V gene are SGHVS and FQNEAQ. V shed 1 base and J 12 bases; nucleotides not matched to a gene: 8. CDR3 sequence (DNA): TGTGCCAGCAGCTTAGGACAGGGAGAGAGGACTTTCTTT. Protein sequence: CASSLGQGERTFF.

A few counts support this clone. The chain is built from TRBV18 and TRBJ1-1, with 9 bases matching TRBD1. Trimming at V came to 4 bases and at J to 1 base, leaving 1 base not matched to a gene. CDR1 is KGHSH, CDR2 LQKENI, per germline. The CDR3 is 14 residues long. The CDR3 spells CASSLGQGNTEAFF. The CDR3 nucleotides are TGTGCCAGCTCACTGGGACAGGGGAACACTGAAGCTTTCTTT.

V usage is TRBV29-1 and J usage is TRBJ2-3, with D maybe TRBD2 (6 bases). The CDR3 loop spans 14 amino acids. CDR1 is SQVTM and CDR2 is ANQGSEA in the germline V gene. V dropped 3 bases and J dropped 3 bases, with 13 bases sitting between them. CDR3 region: CSVDAGRGTDTQYF. For the CDR3, the DNA is TGCAGCGTTGATGCCGGGAGAGGTACAGATACGCAGTATTTT.

V is TRBV7-9 and J is TRBJ1-5, with D tentatively TRBD1 (5 bases). The CDR3 is 14 residues long. The germline V gene encodes CDR1 SEHNR and CDR2 FQNEAQ (reference sequence). Trimming left V 5 bases short and J 5 bases short, with 13 bases between. This CDR3 reads CASSVVGEDQPQHF. The DNA of the CDR3 is TGTGCCAGCAGCGTAGTAGGGGAAGATCAGCCCCAGCATTTT. Based on the CDR3 plus reference TRBV7-9 and TRBJ1-5, the full variable domain is DTGVSQNPRHKITKRGQNVTFRCDPISEHNRLYWYRQTLGQGPEFLTYFQNEAQLEKSRLLSDRFSAERPKGSFSTLEIQRTEQGDSAMYLCASSVVGEDQPQHFGDGTRLSIL.

The rearrangement uses TRBV2 and TRBJ2-5; 8 nucleotides agree with TRBD1. V shed 8 bases, J shed 4 bases, and the junction held 9 bases outside the gene matches. There are 14 residues in the CDR3. Germline CDR1 is SNHLY and CDR2 is FYNNEI. CDR3 nucleotides: TGTGCCAGCCTAGATCAGGGGGCTTTAGAGACCCAGTACTTC. Protein: CASLDQGALETQYF.

This clone was picked up one time. The V gene is TRBV11-1, the J gene TRBJ1-1; D gene ambiguous. The germline V gene has CDR1 SGHAT and CDR2 FQDESV (reference sequence). The CDR3 spans 15 residues. V lost 5 bases, J lost 1 base, and 14 bases lay in between. CDR3 nucleotide sequence: TGTGCCAGCAGCCCAGGTGGGAGTGGGAACACTGAAGCTTTCTTT. This translates into CASSPGGSGNTEAFF.

The V and J genes are TRBV5-3 and TRBJ1-1, with 11 bases that match TRBD1. TRBV5-3 has ORF status, its function being uncertain. CDR3 size: 20 residues. V was clipped by 4 bases and J by 5 bases; unmatched bases: 22. CDR3 sequence (DNA): TGTGCCAGAAGCCGGGCGTTGGACAGGGGGCGCAGAATGTTACGGACTGAAGCTTTCTTT. This codes for CARSRALDRGRRMLRTEAFF.

The rearrangement joins TRBV9 to TRBJ1-6, with 9 bases lining up with TRBD1. V shed 0 bases and J 9 bases; nucleotides not matched to a gene: 7. CDR1 and CDR2 from the germline V gene are SGDLS and YYNGEE. The CDR3 has 16 amino acids. The CDR3 here is CASSVGGTGNGSPLHF. The CDR3 DNA sequence: TGTGCCAGCAGCGTAGGTGGGACAGGGAACGGTTCACCCCTCCACTTT.

The genes are TRBV5-1 and TRBJ1-2; no definite D call. Germline lookup yields CDR1 SGHRS and CDR2 YFSETQ. V lost 4 bases, J lost 6 bases, and 10 bases lay in between. There are 12 residues in the CDR3. Written as DNA, the CDR3 is TGCGCCAGCAGCGCAGAACATGATGGCTACACCTTC. Encoded protein: CASSAEHDGYTF.

This clone was detected only a few times. The chain couples TRBV28 to TRBJ2-5, with a possible D match to TRBD1 (5 bases). The CDR3 runs to 14 residues. Trimming stripped 3 bases from V and 4 bases from J, with 12 bases between. The V gene's germline CDR1 is MDHEN and CDR2 SYDVKM. In DNA form, the CDR3 reads TGTGCCAGCAGTTTCAGGGCCAGGGCAGAGACCCAGTACTTC. This codes for CASSFRARAETQYF.

The rearrangement joins TRBV27 to TRBJ1-3; 7 nucleotides agree with TRBD1. Germline V lookup: CDR1 MNHEY, CDR2 SMNVEV (reference sequence). V was pared by 10 bases and J by 2 bases, with 5 bases of the junction left unmatched. The CDR3 spans 13 residues. The CDR3: CATRGTAGNTIYF. CDR3 DNA sequence: TGTGCCACCAGAGGGACAGCTGGAAACACCATATATTTT.